Listed below are T cell receptor beta chains from one sample, sequenced in a study. TCRdb re-analysed the 5' RACE reads in MiXCR, keeping a single row per CDR3 protein. The sample holds about 41,000 distinct CDR3 sequences, roughly 29% seen once. The sequenced material came from memory CD4+ T cells sorted from a lymph node. The origin of the receptors is a female donor with breast cancer. Each CDR3 is given without its conserved first and last residue.

v_call: TRBV6-5; cdr3_aa: ASRDRGKQF
v_call: TRBV5-4; cdr3_aa: ASSLVSAKETQY
v_call: TRBV11-2; cdr3_aa: ASSSETPGGVHEQF
v_call: TRBV28; cdr3_aa: ASISLRWGYEQY
v_call: TRBV20-1; cdr3_aa: SAGDSENIQY
v_call: TRBV3-1; cdr3_aa: ASSRGTGNTEAF
v_call: TRBV9; cdr3_aa: ASSGASGTIYEQH
v_call: TRBV9; cdr3_aa: ASSVGEGGWAYEQY
v_call: TRBV28; cdr3_aa: ASSWDRSSGANVLT
v_call: TRBV7-3; cdr3_aa: ASSSGLAILNEQF
v_call: TRBV4-1; cdr3_aa: ASSQVVRTSSTDTQY
v_call: TRBV18; cdr3_aa: ASSPPTAGNTIY
v_call: TRBV29-1; cdr3_aa: SVGDRGETQY
v_call: TRBV9; cdr3_aa: ASSVYGGPSYNEQF
v_call: TRBV7-3; cdr3_aa: ASSFGVGVATQY
v_call: TRBV7-6; cdr3_aa: ASSFAGSNEQF
v_call: TRBV7-9; cdr3_aa: ASSPPGRREGEQY